The rows below give T cell receptor beta chains drawn from one sample of a study of beta chain features in type 1 diabetes. Assay: immunoSEQ multiplex PCR; the TCRdb copy retains only in-frame clones and omits some. The table includes over 500,000 clones, 15% to 17% detected once. The sequenced sample was naive CD4+ T cells from blood. These receptor sequences come from a man between 18 and 35 years old in good health. CDR3s include the opening cysteine and the closing phenylalanine or tryptophan. The D gene is left open where the match is weak. Clone size is given for some rows only: seen once, a few or many times, or a class if the clone is expanded.

TRBJ2-4	few	TRBV27	NA	CASRGIGYIQYF	TGTGCCAGCCGGGGGATCGGGTACATTCAGTACTTC
TRBJ1-6	NA	TRBV30	TRBD1	CAWSGPGGLYNSPLHF	TGTGCCTGGAGTGGCCCAGGGGGCCTCTATAATTCACCCCTCCACTTT
TRBJ1-2	few	TRBV5-4	NA	CASQGSATANYGYTF	TGTGCCAGCCAAGGGAGTGCGACAGCCAACTATGGCTACACCTTC
TRBJ2-5	NA	TRBV4-2	TRBD1	CASSRRDRGQETQYF	TGTGCCAGCAGCCGTAGGGACAGGGGGCAAGAGACCCAGTACTTC
TRBJ2-5	few	TRBV20-1	NA	CSARVKTQYF	TGCAGTGCTAGAGTTAAGACCCAGTACTTC
TRBJ2-7	few	TRBV11-2	TRBD2	CASTLTAGGPYEQYF	TGTGCCAGCACCCTTACGGCGGGAGGTCCCTACGAGCAGTACTTC
TRBJ1-2	NA	TRBV18	NA	CASSPVVGDGDGYTF	TGTGCCAGCTCACCAGTTGTCGGGGACGGTGATGGCTACACCTTC
TRBJ2-2	NA	TRBV2	NA	CASSVVGSTGELFF	TGTGCCAGCAGTGTGGTGGGTTCGACCGGGGAGCTGTTTTTT
TRBJ1-5	NA	TRBV28	NA	CASSRGWSQPQHF	TGTGCCAGCAGCCGAGGATGGAGTCAGCCCCAGCATTTT
TRBJ2-1	NA	TRBV4-2	TRBD2	CASSQSLAGGQNEQFF	TGTGCCAGCAGCCAGTCCTTAGCGGGCGGCCAAAATGAGCAGTTCTTC
TRBJ1-2	NA	TRBV2	NA	CASSEVFQGPYGYTF	TGTGCCAGCAGTGAAGTATTCCAGGGGCCCTATGGCTACACCTTC
TRBJ2-5	NA	TRBV2	NA	CASSGSPGTQETQYF	TGTGCCAGCAGTGGATCCCCAGGGACTCAAGAGACCCAGTACTTC
TRBJ1-1	NA	TRBV7-2	NA	CASSLAGRIGTEAFF	TGTGCCAGCAGCTTAGCAGGGAGGATAGGCACTGAAGCTTTCTTT
TRBJ2-3	NA	TRBV11-3	NA	CASSLGYREHTDTQYF	TGTGCCAGCAGCTTGGGATACAGGGAACACACAGATACGCAGTATTTT
TRBJ2-7	NA	TRBV28	NA	CASSLGRYEQYF	TGTGCCAGCAGTTTGGGGCGGTACGAGCAGTACTTC
TRBJ2-1	few	TRBV5-1	TRBD1	CASSLAGQGSYNEQFF	TGCGCCAGCAGCTTGGCGGGACAGGGGTCCTACAATGAGCAGTTCTTC
TRBJ2-5	NA	TRBV9	NA	CASSVVGRGDQETQYF	TGTGCCAGCAGCGTAGTTGGCAGGGGGGACCAAGAGACCCAGTACTTC
TRBJ1-2	NA	TRBV7-2	NA	CASSRPYGTHYGYTF	TGTGCCAGCAGCCGCCCTTACGGGACACATTATGGCTACACCTTC
TRBJ1-6	NA	TRBV7-8	TRBD1	CASSPRRDRANSPLHF	TGTGCCAGCAGCCCCCGCAGGGACAGGGCGAATTCACCCCTCCACTTT
TRBJ2-7	few	TRBV15	NA	CATSRFPYEQYF	TGTGCCACCAGCAGATTCCCCTACGAGCAGTACTTC
TRBJ1-1	few	TRBV11-2	NA	CASSLNTAIEAFF	TGTGCCAGCAGCTTAAACACAGCTATTGAAGCTTTCTTT
TRBJ1-6	few	TRBV7-2	NA	CASSPYRVMAPLHF	TGTGCCAGCAGCCCCTACAGGGTGATGGCACCCCTCCACTTT
TRBJ1-2	few	TRBV27	NA	CASSLSGTTYGYTF	TGTGCCAGCAGTTTATCAGGGACAACCTATGGCTACACCTTC
TRBJ2-1	NA	TRBV7-8	NA	CASSLRRGSLTYNEQFF	TGTGCCAGCAGCTTGCGACGAGGGAGTCTAACCTACAATGAGCAGTTCTTC
TRBJ2-5	few	TRBV4-3	TRBD1	CASSQDGTARQETQYF	TGCGCCAGCAGCCAGGACGGGACAGCAAGACAAGAGACCCAGTACTTC
TRBJ1-1	few	TRBV7-2	NA	CASSLGVTEAFF	TGTGCCAGCAGCTTGGGGGTTACTGAAGCTTTCTTT
TRBJ2-3	few	TRBV5-4	NA	CASSLGHGNTDTQYF	TGTGCCAGCAGCTTGGGGCACGGAAACACAGATACGCAGTATTTT
TRBJ2-6	few	TRBV4-3	NA	CASSRGRKGTANVLTF	TGCGCCAGCAGCCGAGGTCGAAAGGGTACGGCCAACGTCCTGACTTTC
TRBJ2-5	NA	TRBV5-1	TRBD1	CASSLGQGASETQYF	TGCGCCAGCAGTTTAGGACAGGGGGCCTCAGAGACCCAGTACTTC
TRBJ1-2	NA	TRBV18	NA	CASSPRDTPRDGYTF	TGTGCCAGCTCACCTCGGGACACCCCGAGGGATGGCTACACCTTC
TRBJ2-5	few	TRBV7-8	TRBD2	CASSLSRDYRLQTQYF	TGTGCCAGCAGCCTATCCCGGGACTACCGATTGCAGACCCAGTACTTC
TRBJ2-3	NA	TRBV7-2	NA	CASSLKSFSTDTQYF	TGTGCCAGCAGCTTAAAATCCTTCAGCACAGATACGCAGTATTTT
TRBJ2-3	NA	TRBV10-3	TRBD2	CAIRDLSGSNTQYF	TGTGCCATCAGGGATCTTAGCGGGAGTAATACGCAGTATTTT
TRBJ2-2	NA	TRBV5-1	NA	CASREGSKNTGELFF	TGCGCCAGCAGGGAGGGCAGCAAGAACACCGGGGAGCTGTTTTTT
TRBJ2-1	few	TRBV28	NA	CASSLLGPYNEQFF	TGTGCCAGCAGTTTGCTGGGACCCTACAATGAGCAGTTCTTC
TRBJ1-1	few	TRBV7-3	NA	CASSVQENTEAFF	TGTGCCAGCAGCGTACAGGAGAACACTGAAGCTTTCTTT
TRBJ1-2	NA	TRBV29-1	NA	CSAIRVRGYTF	TGCAGCGCTATAAGGGTTCGTGGCTACACCTTC
TRBJ1-1	NA	TRBV9	NA	CASSVDQNTEAFF	TGTGCCAGCAGCGTAGATCAGAACACTGAAGCTTTCTTT
TRBJ2-7	few	TRBV6-6	NA	CASSPSQTSYEQYF	TGTGCCAGCAGCCCCTCACAGACATCCTACGAGCAGTACTTC
TRBJ2-7	few	TRBV2	TRBD1	CASSLDRSTYEQYF	TGTGCCAGCAGCCTGGACAGGTCAACCTACGAGCAGTACTTC
TRBJ2-5	few	TRBV7-3	TRBD1	CASSLVAPGTGLRETQYF	TGTGCCAGCAGCTTAGTAGCCCCCGGGACAGGGCTTAGGGAGACCCAGTACTTC
TRBJ1-1	NA	TRBV6-6	NA	CASSYANTEAFF	TGTGCCAGCAGTTACGCGAACACTGAAGCTTTCTTT
TRBJ1-4	few	TRBV7-9	NA	CASISTAGEKLFF	TGTGCCAGCATTTCTACGGCTGGTGAAAAACTGTTTTTT
TRBJ1-5	NA	TRBV4-3	NA	CASSQHLTGAVFNQPQHF	TGCGCCAGCAGCCAACACCTTACGGGGGCGGTCTTCAATCAGCCCCAGCATTTT
TRBJ2-1	few	TRBV7-8	NA	CASSLRRTDYNEQFF	TGTGCCAGCAGCTTGCGGCGGACAGACTACAATGAGCAGTTCTTC
TRBJ2-7	NA	TRBV28	NA	CAYGDGGNSYEQYF	TGTGCCTATGGGGACGGAGGCAACAGTTACGAGCAGTACTTC
TRBJ1-3	NA	TRBV19	NA	CASTRQDIAGNTIYF	TGTGCCAGTACCCGACAGGACATCGCTGGAAACACCATATATTTT
TRBJ2-5	NA	TRBV5-6	NA	CASSLNFQETQYF	TGTGCCAGCAGCTTAAACTTTCAAGAGACCCAGTACTTC
TRBJ1-1	few	TRBV30	NA	CAWRLGKGLTEAFF	TGTGCCTGGAGGCTGGGTAAGGGGCTCACTGAAGCTTTCTTT
TRBJ1-2	few	TRBV19	NA	CASSIEHRTTPRHTF	TGTGCCAGTAGTATCGAGCACAGGACAACCCCGCGGCACACCTTC
TRBJ2-5	few	TRBV7-2	NA	CASSLESGAKVVQYF	TGTGCCAGCAGCTTAGAGTCAGGGGCAAAAGTGGTCCAGTACTTC
TRBJ2-2	NA	TRBV15	NA	CATRTGELFF	TGTGCCACCAGGACCGGGGAGCTGTTTTTT
TRBJ1-1	few	TRBV28	NA	CASSFRRTGEAFF	TGTGCCAGCAGTTTCCGACGGACGGGTGAAGCTTTCTTT
TRBJ1-5	few	TRBV7-9	NA	CASSSQGSNQPQHF	TGTGCCAGCAGCTCCCAGGGTAGCAATCAGCCCCAGCATTTT
TRBJ2-1	NA	TRBV14	NA	CASSRRDRRLAHEQFF	TGTGCCAGCAGCCGAAGGGACAGAAGACTAGCCCATGAGCAGTTCTTC
TRBJ1-5	NA	TRBV7-2	NA	CASSLERGGRQPQHF	TGTGCCAGCAGCTTAGAACGGGGAGGGCGTCAGCCCCAGCATTTT
TRBJ2-1	few	TRBV9	NA	CASTGRNNEQFF	TGTGCCAGCACTGGCCGAAACAATGAGCAGTTCTTC
TRBJ2-1	few	TRBV14	NA	CASSQGLVNEQFF	TGTGCCAGCAGCCAAGGACTAGTGAATGAGCAGTTCTTC
TRBJ2-7	NA	TRBV7-2	NA	CASSLQGYEQYF	TGTGCCAGCAGCTTACAGGGCTACGAGCAGTACTTC
TRBJ2-6	few	TRBV5-1	NA	CASSLEAAISSGANVLTF	TGCGCCAGCAGCTTGGAGGCCGCTATAAGCTCTGGGGCCAACGTCCTGACTTTC